A selection of T cell receptor beta chains follows, all from one sample in a study of beta chain features in type 1 diabetes. Generated by immunoSEQ multiplex PCR, the TCRdb table keeps only in-frame clones and is missing some. The sample contains hundreds of thousands of clones, about an eighth of which appear only once. The sample was naive CD4+ T cells from blood. The receptors shown here come from a man aged 18-30 years with type 1 diabetes. The conserved cysteine and the conserved F or W are not part of the CDR3 here.

V gene	CDR3 protein
TRBV27	ASRAWGGNTGELF
TRBV29-1	SVATVSNSPLH
TRBV7-9	ASSPQGTDSNQPQH
TRBV6-1	ASSARTGDQPQH
TRBV21-1	ASSKDRTGGWNIQY
TRBV5-1	ASREPGTSGTYEQY
TRBV29-1	SVEGIGQYEQY
TRBV30	AWTDTGNYGYT
TRBV5-4	ASSLPGAGGTEAF
TRBV7-9	ASSPDSYGYT
TRBV28	ASSPDRGSSYEQY
TRBV19	ASSTGTDNSPLH
TRBV7-9	ASRSTESSYNEQF
TRBV5-1	ASSLVDSPLH
TRBV27	ASSFRGREKLF
TRBV13	ASSPRGDGYT
TRBV6-5	ASSTSGTALEQY
TRBV5-4	ASSPTASNYGYT
TRBV10-1	ASSFGTGAETQY
TRBV6-4	ASSDSLGGGQY
TRBV6-5	ANLGQNYGYT
TRBV7-2	ASSLDVNQPQH
TRBV7-3	ASSPRDGKAGELF
TRBV9	ASSVQGSNQPQH
TRBV5-1	ASSFRGGQPQH
TRBV4-1	ASSLNSGGGSTDTQY
TRBV29-1	SVENNPAGYT
TRBV4-1	ASSQVTGYGYT
TRBV7-7	ASSQNRDSVINEQF
TRBV10-3	ATRQANHEQY
TRBV5-1	ASSLKIGGQEKLF
TRBV7-2	ASSLGVGNTEAF
TRBV6-6	ASSYTGTNGYT
TRBV4-1	ASSQGGRGRYNEQF
TRBV5-1	ASSLARGGYQALQETQY
TRBV9	ASTVQDTGELF